This entry lists 20 T cell receptor beta chains sequenced from one sample in a study of blood T cell repertoires in COVID-19. The repertoire was sequenced with immunoSEQ multiplex PCR; TCRdb's copy has only in-frame clones and lacks some. This sample carries about 240,000 clones, approximately 87% of them seen once, and the ten largest clones take 6.2%. Material for sequencing was peripheral blood. Receptors originate from a man aged 60 to 69 with acute or convalescent COVID-19.

This clone was picked up many times. The rearrangement joins TRBV5-5 to TRBJ1-5; 7 positions match TRBD1. The J segment lost 0 bases and the V segment lost 4 bases, leaving 7 bases of the junction unmatched. The germline gives CDR1 SGHKS, CDR2 YYEKEE (reference sequence). This CDR3 has 16 amino acids. CDR3 bases: TGTGCCAGCAGCCGCGGACAGGCCGTTAGCAATCAGCCCCAGCATTTT. The encoded protein is CASSRGQAVSNQPQHF.

The chain links TRBV5-1 to TRBJ2-5; the match to TRBD1 covers 9 bases. In germline, CDR1 is SGHRS, CDR2 YFSETQ. The CDR3 has 16 residues. Trimming at V came to 0 bases and at J to 1 base, leaving 4 bases not matched to a gene. In DNA, the CDR3 is TGCGCCAGCAGCTTGGGTCCGGGACAGGGCCAAGAGACCCAGTACTTC. Translating it yields CASSLGPGQGQETQYF.

The gene calls are TRBV11-2 and TRBJ2-7; D remains unclear. The CDR3 has 12 residues. Germline loops: CDR1 SGHAT, CDR2 FQNNGV. The ends were cut back, 2 bases at V and 4 bases at J, with 6 bases in the middle. CDR3 DNA sequence: TGTGCCAGCAGCTTATCCCTTTACGAGCAGTACTTC. Translated: CASSLSLYEQYF.

J is TRBJ1-2 and V is TRBV24-1; TRBD1 aligns across 10 bases. The CDR3 extends over 15 amino acids. From germline, CDR1 is KGHDR and CDR2 SFDVKD. The junction had 2 bases not matched to a gene; V was cut back by 3 bases and J by 2 bases. CDR3 nucleotide sequence: TGTGCCACCAGTGATCCGACAGGGGGCAACTATGGCTACACCTTC. Translated: CATSDPTGGNYGYTF.

The chain joins TRBV9 to TRBJ2-1; 11 bases fit TRBD2. Trimming cost V 1 base and J 7 bases; bases outside gene matches: 7. Germline V gene data show CDR1 as SGDLS and CDR2 as YYNGEE. The CDR3 totals 16 residues. The CDR3: CASSVLTGTSGNEQFF. CDR3 nucleotide sequence: TGTGCCAGCAGCGTACTTACCGGGACTAGCGGAAATGAGCAGTTCTTC.

V and J are TRBV28 and TRBJ1-2, with D maybe TRBD1 (5 bases). CDR1 and CDR2 from the germline V gene are MDHEN and SYDVKM. The CDR3 has 15 residues. Trimming cost V 4 bases and J 5 bases, with 17 bases left between them. The CDR3: CASSWFERRGYGYTF. For the CDR3, the DNA is TGTGCCAGCAGTTGGTTCGAACGGAGGGGTTATGGCTACACCTTC.

The rearrangement joins TRBV4-2 to TRBJ2-2; maybe TRBD2 (6 bases). Germline values: CDR1 LGHNA, CDR2 YNFKEQ. This CDR3 contains 15 residues. Trimming took off 5 bases at V and 4 bases at J, with 14 bases between the two ends. The CDR3 DNA reads TGTGCCAGCAGCATAAGCGGGTTGGGCACCGGGGAGCTGTTTTTT. As protein: CASSISGLGTGELFF.

The chain joins TRBV19 to TRBJ1-2, with D maybe TRBD1 (6 bases). The germline V gene has CDR1 LNHDA and CDR2 SQIVND (reference sequence). V was cut by 5 bases and J by 8 bases, with 18 bases left in between. CDR3 size: 14 residues. The CDR3 spells CASSAQGTLAGYTF. In DNA, the CDR3 is TGTGCCAGTAGTGCACAGGGTACCCTCGCCGGCTACACCTTC.

The V gene is TRBV6-5, the J gene TRBJ2-3, with 8 bases lining up with TRBD2. Trimming removed 2 bases from V and 6 bases from J; junction bases left unmatched: 4. This CDR3 has 14 residues. Per the germline V gene, CDR1 is MNHEY and CDR2 is SVGAGI. Here the CDR3 DNA reads TGTGCCAGCAGTTACCTCCGGGAGGGGGATACGCAGTATTTT. Amino acid sequence: CASSYLREGDTQYF.

The rearrangement joins TRBV5-5 to TRBJ1-1, with TRBD1 as a possible D gene (5 bases). CDR1 SGHKS and CDR2 YYEKEE come from the germline V gene (reference sequence). The CDR3 spans 16 residues. V gave up 0 bases and J gave up 4 bases, with 16 bases separating them. The DNA of the CDR3 is TGTGCCAGCAGCTTGGCCTTCGGACACCCAGGCACTGAAGCTTTCTTT. Amino acids: CASSLAFGHPGTEAFF. Variable domain in full (rest from reference TRBV5-5 and TRBJ1-1): DAGVTQSPTHLIKTRGQQVTLRCSPISGHKSVSWYQQVLGQGPQFIFQYYEKEERGRGNFPDRFSARQFPNYSSELNVNALLLGDSALYLCASSLAFGHPGTEAFFGQGTRLTVV.

CDR3 region: CAWRLAGVPLLPKQYF. CDR3 DNA sequence: TGTGCCTGGAGACTAGCGGGAGTCCCCCTCCTCCCCAAGCAGTACTTC. The chain is built from TRBV30 and TRBJ2-7; 11 bases fit TRBD2. The junction had 15 bases not matched to a gene; V was cut back by 3 bases and J by 8 bases. This CDR3 is built from 16 residues. Germline CDR1 is GTSNPN and CDR2 is SVGIG (reference sequence).

The chain is built from TRBV5-4 and TRBJ1-2; TRBD1 is a possible D gene (6 bases). The germline CDR1 and CDR2 sequences are SGHNT and YYREEE (reference sequence). CDR3 length: 13 residues. The V end was cut by 4 bases, the J end by 6 bases, with 13 bases between. The CDR3 DNA sequence: TGTGCCAGCAGCCTAGACAGGTTGAATGGCTACACCTTC. Translated, it gives CASSLDRLNGYTF. Full variable domain (outside the CDR3, taken from reference TRBV5-4 and TRBJ1-2): ETGVTQSPTHLIKTRGQQVTLRCSSQSGHNTVSWYQQALGQGPQFIFQYYREEENGRGNFPPRFSGLQFPNYSSELNVNALELDDSALYLCASSLDRLNGYTFGSGTRLTVV.

CDR3 in amino acids: CASSISLSGEGEQYF. In nucleotides, the CDR3 is TGTGCCAGTAGTATCTCCCTCTCAGGGGAAGGCGAGCAGTACTTC. V usage is TRBV19 and J usage is TRBJ2-7; D is perhaps TRBD1 (6 bases). V lost 3 bases and J lost 6, with 18 bases in between. The V gene's germline CDR1 is LNHDA and CDR2 SQIVND (reference sequence). This CDR3 is built from 15 residues. The full variable domain, with the rest looked up from reference TRBV19 and TRBJ2-7, is DGGITQSPKYLFRKEGQNVTLSCEQNLNHDAMYWYRQDPGQGLRLIYYSQIVNDFQKGDIAEGYSVSREKKESFPLTVTSAQKNPTAFYLCASSISLSGEGEQYFGPGTRLTVT.

The chain carries TRBV2 and TRBJ1-5; D is unclear. Deletions cut 0 bases from V and 2 bases from J, with 8 bases between. Germline loops: CDR1 SNHLY, CDR2 FYNNEI. There are 15 residues in the CDR3. The CDR3 DNA reads TGTGCCAGCAGTGAAGCCCCGACTGGCAATCAGCCCCAGCATTTT. It yields the protein CASSEAPTGNQPQHF.

This chain joins TRBV3-1 (or the pseudogene TRBV3-2) and TRBJ2-7; D is perhaps TRBD2 (6 bases). V lost 4 bases to trimming and J lost 0 bases, with 16 bases between them. The CDR3 is 16 residues long. The germline gives CDR1 LGHDT, CDR2 YNNKEL (reference sequence). CDR3 in DNA: TGTGCCAGCAGCCTGGGGGAGCGCGGGATCTCCTACGAGCAGTACTTC. Its translation is CASSLGERGISYEQYF.

The rearrangement joins TRBV19 to TRBJ1-2; no definite D call. Trimming left V 3 bases short and J 7 bases short, with 9 bases between. CDR3 size: 12 residues. Germline lookup yields CDR1 LNHDA and CDR2 SQIVND (reference sequence). The CDR3 region is CASSMNYAGYTF. CDR3 sequence (DNA): TGTGCCAGTAGTATGAACTATGCTGGCTACACCTTC.

The V and J genes are TRBV5-1 and TRBJ2-7; D is perhaps TRBD2 (5 bases). The germline V and J ends were trimmed by 5 bases and 4 bases, with 19 bases remaining between them. The CDR3 is 15 amino acids. Germline V CDR1 and CDR2: SGHRS, YFSETQ. CDR3 protein: CASRPLSGGFYEQYF. The DNA of the CDR3 is TGCGCCAGCAGGCCCCTCAGCGGAGGCTTTTACGAGCAGTACTTC.

The V gene is TRBV14, the J gene TRBJ2-1; D not resolved. Trimming cost V 1 base and J 10 bases, with 14 bases left between them. Germline CDR1 is SGHDN and CDR2 is FVKESK. The CDR3 loop spans 14 amino acids. The CDR3 DNA sequence: TGTGCCAGCAGCCAAGGGCTCTCCTCAAGAGAGCAGTTCTTC. The encoded protein is CASSQGLSSREQFF. The full variable domain, rest sourced from reference TRBV14 and TRBJ2-1, is EAGVTQFPSHSVIEKGQTVTLRCDPISGHDNLYWYRRVMGKEIKFLLHFVKESKQDESGMPNNRFLAERTGGTYSTLKVQPAELEDSGVYFCASSQGLSSREQFFGPGTRLTVL.

This chain uses TRBV9 with TRBJ1-5; weak D call: TRBD1 (6 bases). Trimming took 4 bases from V and 1 from J, leaving 9 bases between them. There are 14 residues in the CDR3. Germline-derived CDR1 and CDR2 are SGDLS and YYNGEE. The CDR3 region is CASSPGTSNQPQHF. DNA of the CDR3: TGTGCCAGCAGCCCGGGGACAAGCAATCAGCCCCAGCATTTT.

A note on this clone: Other nucleotide sequences in the sample specify the same CDR3. The gene calls are TRBV11-3 and TRBJ2-3; the match to TRBD1 covers 10 bases. The CDR3 has 15 amino acids. Germline CDR1 reads SGHNT; CDR2 reads YENEEA. V lost 5 bases and J lost 2; bases outside the gene matches: 4. For the CDR3, the DNA is TGTGCCAGCAGCCCCCGACAGGGGGCCACAGATACGCAGTATTTT. Its translation is CASSPRQGATDTQYF.